This is a list of T cell receptor beta chains from one sample in a study of beta chain features in type 1 diabetes. Method: immunoSEQ multiplex PCR; TCRdb's copy keeps in-frame clones and lacks some. The table lists about 400,000 clones, roughly an eighth of them singletons. Sequencing was done on a sample of naive CD4+ T cells from blood. All receptors come from a man younger than 30 in good health. The CDR3 runs from the conserved cysteine through the conserved F or W. The D gene is left open where the match is weak. Clone size is given for some rows only: seen once, a few or many times, or a class if the clone is expanded.

d_call	clone_size	v_call	j_call	cdr3_nt	cdr3_aa
-	-	TRBV2	TRBJ1-6	TGTGCCAGCCTCGGGGGAGTGGGTAATTCACCCCTCCACTTT	CASLGGVGNSPLHF
-	-	TRBV29-1	TRBJ2-1	TGCAGCGTTGAAGAACGAGGGCGGGCCTCCTACAATGAGCAGTTCTTC	CSVEERGRASYNEQFF
TRBD1	-	TRBV28	TRBJ2-7	TGTGCCAGCAGTCCCCCGGGACAGAGAACCTACGAGCAGTACTTC	CASSPPGQRTYEQYF
-	few	TRBV7-9	TRBJ1-4	TGTGCCAGCGCGCTGGGCCAAGGGGCTAATGAAAAACTGTTTTTT	CASALGQGANEKLFF
-	-	TRBV5-4	TRBJ1-2	TGTGCCAGCAGCTTAAAAGTACGGGACTATGGCTACACCTTC	CASSLKVRDYGYTF
TRBD2	few	TRBV7-9	TRBJ2-3	TGTGCCAGCAGCTTATCTAGCGGACACACAGATACGCAGTATTTT	CASSLSSGHTDTQYF
TRBD2	-	TRBV28	TRBJ2-7	TGTGCCAGCAGTTACCAGTTAGGGGAGCGGGGGCGAACCTACGAGCAGTACTTC	CASSYQLGERGRTYEQYF
-	many	TRBV5-1	TRBJ2-6	TGCGCCAGCAGCTTGGGCGGGGGCGGACCTAACGTCCTGACTTTC	CASSLGGGGPNVLTF
-	-	TRBV28	TRBJ2-3	TGTGCCAGCAGTTTAATCGGAGGGGCAGGGAGTTCAGATACGCAGTATTTT	CASSLIGGAGSSDTQYF
-	-	TRBV27	TRBJ2-2	TGTGCCAGCAGTTTAAGGGGGGGGAACACCGGGGAGCTGTTTTTT	CASSLRGGNTGELFF
TRBD2	-	TRBV28	TRBJ2-7	TGTGCCAGCAGAATAGCGGGAGCCCACGAGCAGTACTTC	CASRIAGAHEQYF